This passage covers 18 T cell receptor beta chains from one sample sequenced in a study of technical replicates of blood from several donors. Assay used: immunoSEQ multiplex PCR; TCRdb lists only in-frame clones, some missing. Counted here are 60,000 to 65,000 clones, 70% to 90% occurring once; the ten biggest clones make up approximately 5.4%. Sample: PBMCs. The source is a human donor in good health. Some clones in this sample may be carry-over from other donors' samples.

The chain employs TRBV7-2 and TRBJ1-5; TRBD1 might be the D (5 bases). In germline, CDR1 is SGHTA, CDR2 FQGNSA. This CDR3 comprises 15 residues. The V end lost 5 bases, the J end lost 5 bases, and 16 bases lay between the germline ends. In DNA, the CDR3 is TGTGCCAGCAGCCGGGACTTAGAGTTGTATCAGCCCCAGCATTTT. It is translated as CASSRDLELYQPQHF.

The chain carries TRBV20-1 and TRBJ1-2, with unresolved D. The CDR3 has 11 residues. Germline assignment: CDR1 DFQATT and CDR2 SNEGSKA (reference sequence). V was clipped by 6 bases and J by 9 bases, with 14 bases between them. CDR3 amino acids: CSAFFYYSYTF. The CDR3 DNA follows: TGCAGTGCCTTTTTCTATTATAGCTACACCTTC.

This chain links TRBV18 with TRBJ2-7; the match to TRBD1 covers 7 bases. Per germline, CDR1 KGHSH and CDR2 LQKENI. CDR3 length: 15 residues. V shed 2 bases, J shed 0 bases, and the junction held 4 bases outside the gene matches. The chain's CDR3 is CASSPTTGSSYEQYF. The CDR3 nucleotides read TGTGCCAGCTCACCAACGACAGGGAGCTCCTACGAGCAGTACTTC.

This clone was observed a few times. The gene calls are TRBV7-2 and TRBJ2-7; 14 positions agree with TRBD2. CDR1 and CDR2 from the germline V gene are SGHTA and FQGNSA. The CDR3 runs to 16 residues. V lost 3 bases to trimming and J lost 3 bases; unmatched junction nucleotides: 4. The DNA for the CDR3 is TGTGCCAGCAGCTTTGCGGGGACTAGCGGGAGCTACGAGCAGTACTTC. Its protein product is CASSFAGTSGSYEQYF.

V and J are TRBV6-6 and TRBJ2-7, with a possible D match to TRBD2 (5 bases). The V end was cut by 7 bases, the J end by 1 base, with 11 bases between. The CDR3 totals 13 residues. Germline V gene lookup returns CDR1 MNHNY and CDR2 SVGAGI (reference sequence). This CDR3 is CASNQDSSYEQYF. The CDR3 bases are TGTGCCAGCAACCAGGACTCTTCCTACGAGCAGTACTTC.

In nucleotides, the CDR3 is TGCGCCAGCAGCCGAGAGGCAGGGGTCACCGGGGAGCTGTTTTTT. Translated: CASSREAGVTGELFF. The gene calls are TRBV4-1 and TRBJ2-2; TRBD1 might be the D (6 bases). The V gene lost 4 bases and the J gene lost 4 bases, with 13 bases spanning the gap. CDR3 length: 15 residues. Germline V gene data show CDR1 as MGHRA and CDR2 as YSYEKL.

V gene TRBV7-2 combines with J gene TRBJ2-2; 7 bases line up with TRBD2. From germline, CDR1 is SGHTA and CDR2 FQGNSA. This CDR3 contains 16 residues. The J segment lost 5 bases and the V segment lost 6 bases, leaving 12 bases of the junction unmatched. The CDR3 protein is CASSHPLLARTGELFF. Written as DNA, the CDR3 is TGTGCCAGCAGTCATCCCCTACTAGCGAGAACCGGGGAGCTGTTTTTT.

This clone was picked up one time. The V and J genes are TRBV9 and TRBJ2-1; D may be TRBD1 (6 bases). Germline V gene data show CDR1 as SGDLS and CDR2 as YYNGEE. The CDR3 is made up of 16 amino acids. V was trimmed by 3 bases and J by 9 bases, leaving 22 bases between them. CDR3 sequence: CASSAGDGTPRGEQFF. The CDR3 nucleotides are TGTGCCAGCAGCGCAGGAGACGGGACCCCCAGGGGTGAGCAGTTCTTC.

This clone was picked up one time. The CDR3 loop reads CASSLPGTDTQYF. Here the CDR3 DNA reads TGTGCCAGCAGCTTACCCGGCACAGATACGCAGTATTTT. This rearrangement joins TRBV11-3 to TRBJ2-3; D call uncertain. Trimming removed 2 bases at V and 1 base at J, with 4 bases between. The germline CDR1 and CDR2 sequences are SGHNT and YENEEA. The CDR3 loop spans 13 amino acids.

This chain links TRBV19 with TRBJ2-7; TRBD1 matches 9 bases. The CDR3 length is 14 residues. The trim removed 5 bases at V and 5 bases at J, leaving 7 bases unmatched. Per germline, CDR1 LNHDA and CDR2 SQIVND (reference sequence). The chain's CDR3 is CASSPGQGINEQYF. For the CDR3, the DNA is TGTGCCAGTAGTCCGGGACAGGGCATCAACGAGCAGTACTTC. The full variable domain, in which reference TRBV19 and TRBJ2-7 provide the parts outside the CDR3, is DGGITQSPKYLFRKEGQNVTLSCEQNLNHDAMYWYRQDPGQGLRLIYYSQIVNDFQKGDIAEGYSVSREKKESFPLTVTSAQKNPTAFYLCASSPGQGINEQYFGPGTRLTVT.

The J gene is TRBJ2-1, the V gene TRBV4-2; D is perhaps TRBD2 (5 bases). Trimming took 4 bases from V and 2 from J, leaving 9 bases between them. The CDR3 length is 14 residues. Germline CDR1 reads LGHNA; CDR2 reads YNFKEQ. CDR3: CASSPGWTYNEQFF. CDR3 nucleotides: TGTGCCAGCAGCCCGGGGTGGACCTACAATGAGCAGTTCTTC.

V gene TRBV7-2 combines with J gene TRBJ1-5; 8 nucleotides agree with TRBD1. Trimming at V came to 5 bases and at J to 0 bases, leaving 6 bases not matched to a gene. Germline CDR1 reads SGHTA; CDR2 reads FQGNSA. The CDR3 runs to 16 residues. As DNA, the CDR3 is TGTGCCAGCAGCCAGACTGGGACAGGTAGCAATCAGCCCCAGCATTTT. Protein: CASSQTGTGSNQPQHF.

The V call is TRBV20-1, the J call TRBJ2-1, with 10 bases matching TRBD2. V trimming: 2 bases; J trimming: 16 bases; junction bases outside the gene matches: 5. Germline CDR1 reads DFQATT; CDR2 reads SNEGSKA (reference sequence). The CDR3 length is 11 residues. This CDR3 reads CSARSLAGEFF. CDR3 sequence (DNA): TGCAGTGCTAGAAGCCTAGCGGGAGAATTCTTC.

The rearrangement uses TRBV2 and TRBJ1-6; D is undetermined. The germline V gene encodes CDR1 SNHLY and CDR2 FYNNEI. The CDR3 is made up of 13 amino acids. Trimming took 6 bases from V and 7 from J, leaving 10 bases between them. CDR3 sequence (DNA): TGTGCCAGCAGACCAACTTGGAATTCACCCCTCCACTTT. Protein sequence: CASRPTWNSPLHF.

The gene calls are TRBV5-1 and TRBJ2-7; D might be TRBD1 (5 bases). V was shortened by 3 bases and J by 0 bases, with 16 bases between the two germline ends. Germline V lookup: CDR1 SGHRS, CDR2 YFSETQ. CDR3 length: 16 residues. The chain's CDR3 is CASSSKTQEISYEQYF. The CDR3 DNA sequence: TGCGCCAGCAGCTCAAAGACACAGGAAATCTCCTACGAGCAGTACTTC.

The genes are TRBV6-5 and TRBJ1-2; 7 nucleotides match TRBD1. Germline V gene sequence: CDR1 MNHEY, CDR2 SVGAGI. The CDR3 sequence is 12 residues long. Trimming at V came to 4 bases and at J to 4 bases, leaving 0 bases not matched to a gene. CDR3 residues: CASSWDSYGYTF. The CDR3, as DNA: TGTGCCAGCAGTTGGGACAGCTATGGCTACACCTTC.

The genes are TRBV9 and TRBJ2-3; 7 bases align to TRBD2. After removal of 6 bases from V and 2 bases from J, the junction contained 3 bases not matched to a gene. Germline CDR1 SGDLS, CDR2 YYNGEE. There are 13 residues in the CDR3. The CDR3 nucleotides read TGTGCCAGCAACGCGGGGGACACAGATACGCAGTATTTT. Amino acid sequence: CASNAGDTDTQYF.

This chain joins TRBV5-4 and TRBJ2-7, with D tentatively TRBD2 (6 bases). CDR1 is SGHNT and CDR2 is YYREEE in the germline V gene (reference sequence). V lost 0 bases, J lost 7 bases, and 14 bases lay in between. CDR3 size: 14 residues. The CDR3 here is CASSLVGTVGEQYF. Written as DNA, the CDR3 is TGTGCCAGCAGCTTGGTGGGGACTGTAGGTGAGCAGTACTTC.